This TCR beta chain is from a study of T cells in Graves' hyperthyroidism and ophthalmopathy. Study-wide context: Specimen type is peripheral blood, collected at initial diagnosis prior to any treatment.

Findings of the study overall: The model identified upcoming ophthalmopathy a median about six months ahead of onset.

Researchers amplified the TCR beta CDR3 regions from RNA transcripts. When the TCR CDR3 underwent first-round RT-PCR, the HTBI primer set was used. TCRdb processed the multiplex PCR reads anew with MiXCR; each CDR3 protein has one entry. Of 300,000 to 450,000 distinct CDR3 sequences listed, around 18% are singletons. In the case of this clonotype: Its antigen is unidentified.

The V gene end was trimmed by 5 bases and the J gene end by 5 bases; junction bases not matched to a gene: 9. This CDR3 has 14 amino acids. The germline V gene encodes CDR1 SGHTS and CDR2 YDEGEE. PBMCs came from more than 9.5 ml fresh peripheral blood. This clonotype originated in a young man with Graves' ophthalmopathy. The chain is built from TRBV5-8 and TRBJ1-1, with 7 bases identical to TRBD1. Sequencing was done on a sample of blood. CDR3 sequence: CASRNQGERTEAFF. DNA of the CDR3: TGTGCCAGCAGGAATCAGGGGGAGCGGACTGAAGCTTTCTTT. Full variable domain (remainder filled in from reference TRBV5-8 and TRBJ1-1): EAGVTQSPTHLIKTRGQQATLRCSPISGHTSVYWYQQALGLGLQFLLWYDEGEERNRGNFPPRFSGRQFPNYSSELNVNALELEDSALYLCASRNQGERTEAFFGQGTRLTVV.